The 32 T cell receptor beta chains reported below all come from one sample, sequenced in a study of T cells in Graves' hyperthyroidism and ophthalmopathy. Amplification targeted TCR beta CDR3 regions from RNA transcripts. RT-PCR in the first round (using the HTBI primer set) targeted the TCR CDR3. MiXCR was run by TCRdb on the multiplex PCR reads, yielding one entry per CDR3 protein. The data hold 600,000 to 700,000 distinct CDR3 sequences, with approximately 42% observed a single time. Sequenced sample: peripheral blood or thyroid tissue (not recorded which). The origin of the receptors is an adult man with Graves' disease, either hyperthyroidism or ophthalmopathy (not recorded which).

There are a few counts of this clonotype. The V and J genes are TRBV5-6 and TRBJ1-1; 7 bases are a match to TRBD1. Germline-derived CDR1 and CDR2 are SGHDT and YYEEEE. V trimming: 4 bases; J trimming: 0 bases; junction bases outside the gene matches: 6. The CDR3 is 15 residues long. The CDR3 coding sequence is TGTGCCAGCAGCCAACACAGGGGAATGAACACTGAAGCTTTCTTT. It is translated as CASSQHRGMNTEAFF.

The J gene is TRBJ2-5, the V gene TRBV6-5; 8 bases are shared with TRBD1. V lost 5 bases to trimming and J lost 4 bases; unmatched junction nucleotides: 9. The CDR3 has 15 residues. The germline gives CDR1 MNHEY, CDR2 SVGAGI. CDR3 sequence reads: CASSASSGGPETQYF. CDR3 nucleotide sequence: TGTGCCAGCAGTGCTAGTTCAGGGGGCCCAGAGACCCAGTACTTC.

As to this clonotype: A read error may explain this, as a much larger clone is one base away. J is TRBJ2-5 and V is TRBV29-1; 8 positions agree with TRBD1. CDR1 is SQVTM, CDR2 ANQGSEA, per germline. The CDR3 sequence is 16 residues long. With 4 bases clipped from V and 2 bases from J, the junction kept 12 bases outside the gene matches. The CDR3 nucleotides are TGCAGCGTTGGAAGTCGGACAGGGAAGGGGCAAGAGACCCAGTACTTC. It yields the protein CSVGSRTGKGQETQYF.

The table lists this clonotype with a few counts. This chain uses TRBV5-4 with TRBJ1-3; D is possibly TRBD1 (5 bases). This CDR3 spans 16 amino acids. Germline lookup yields CDR1 SGHNT and CDR2 YYREEE (reference sequence). V was shortened by 2 bases and J by 0 bases, with 12 bases between the two germline ends. CDR3 bases: TGTGCCAGCAGCTTTCTCGACAGACGCTCTGGAAACACCATATATTTT. It codes for CASSFLDRRSGNTIYF.

This clonotype was observed at least ten times. The rearrangement links TRBV19 to TRBJ2-7, with D hard to call. V was trimmed by 6 bases and J by 7 bases, leaving 10 bases between them. The CDR3 contains 11 residues. CDR1 is LNHDA and CDR2 is SQIVND in the germline V gene (reference sequence). CDR3 amino acids: CASRDNREQYF. CDR3 nucleotides: TGTGCCAGTAGGGATAACCGGGAGCAGTACTTC.

This rearrangement joins TRBV2 to TRBJ1-5, with 10 nucleotides matching TRBD1. Looked up from germline, CDR1 is SNHLY and CDR2 is FYNNEI. The CDR3 sequence is 15 residues long. The V segment lost 5 bases and the J segment 4 bases; nucleotides outside the gene matches: 5. The CDR3 DNA follows: TGTGCCAGCAGTCCGGACAGGGGGGCGAATCAGCCCCAGCATTTT. Its translation is CASSPDRGANQPQHF.

CDR3 amino acids: CAISDDRTELYYGYTF. CDR3 bases: TGTGCCATCAGTGACGACAGGACAGAACTCTACTATGGCTACACCTTC. This sequence joins TRBV10-3 and TRBJ1-2; D is possibly TRBD1 (6 bases). Deletions cut 3 bases from V and 3 bases from J, with 17 bases between. Germline lookup yields CDR1 ENHRY and CDR2 SYGVKD. The CDR3 consists of 16 residues.

This chain connects TRBV9 to TRBJ1-3, with 9 nucleotides matching TRBD1. This CDR3 region has 14 residues. CDR1 SGDLS and CDR2 YYNGEE come from the germline V gene. J was trimmed by 3 bases and V by 6 bases; bases with no gene match: 4. The CDR3 protein is CASTATGGGNTIYF. CDR3 DNA sequence: TGTGCCAGCACCGCGACAGGGGGTGGAAACACCATATATTTT.

The sample holds many counts of this clonotype. The genes are TRBV10-3 and TRBJ1-1; no reliable D call. Trimming cost V 0 bases and J 0 bases, with 5 bases left between them. Germline V gives CDR1 ENHRY, CDR2 SYGVKD. The CDR3 is made up of 14 amino acids. DNA of the CDR3: TGTGCCATCAGTGAGTCAGGGATGAACACTGAAGCTTTCTTT. Its protein product is CAISESGMNTEAFF.

Worth noting for this clonotype: This may come from a read error, since a much larger clone is one base off. The CDR3 nucleotides are TGTGCCCGCAGCCCAAGGGGGGGGTTGGCAGACACTGAAGCTTTCTTT. Translating gives CARSPRGGLADTEAFF. The chain couples TRBV7-8 to TRBJ1-1; TRBD1 might be the D (6 bases). Germline values: CDR1 SGHVS, CDR2 FQNEAQ. This CDR3 region has 16 residues. Based on the CDR3 plus reference TRBV7-8 and TRBJ1-1, the full variable domain is GAGVSQSPRYKVAKRGQDVALRCDPISGHVSLFWYQQALGQGPEFLTYFQNEAQLDKSGLPSDRFFAERPEGSVSTLKIQRTQQEDSAVYLCARSPRGGLADTEAFFGQGTRLTVV.

This clonotype was seen at least ten times. J is TRBJ1-6 and V is TRBV29-1; 8 bases are a match to TRBD1. Germline-derived CDR1 and CDR2 are SQVTM and ANQGSEA. The CDR3 length is 14 residues. Trimming removed 6 bases from V and 7 bases from J; junction bases left unmatched: 8. CDR3 in DNA: TGCAGCGTAAGACAGGGGCAGGAGAATTCACCCCTCCACTTT. This translates into CSVRQGQENSPLHF.

The chain recombines TRBV6-5 with TRBJ2-7; 7 bases map to TRBD2. The trim removed 6 bases at V and 3 bases at J, leaving 5 bases unmatched. Germline CDR1 reads MNHEY; CDR2 reads SVGAGI. The CDR3 consists of 13 residues. CDR3 sequence: CASRPSGVYEQYF. In DNA, the CDR3 is TGTGCCAGCAGGCCCAGCGGGGTCTACGAGCAGTACTTC.

The rearrangement uses TRBV7-8 and TRBJ2-7, with a weak D call TRBD2 (6 bases). The CDR3 has 14 amino acids. Germline V gene data show CDR1 as SGHVS and CDR2 as FQNEAQ. Between the trimmed V and J ends, which lost 6 bases and 3 bases, there was a span of 15 bases. The CDR3: CASSREWGDYEQYF. CDR3 coding DNA: TGTGCCAGCAGTCGGGAGTGGGGGGACTACGAGCAGTACTTC.

This clonotype appeared many times. V is TRBV2 and J is TRBJ2-7, with D unresolved. The V gene's germline CDR1 is SNHLY and CDR2 FYNNEI. There are 10 residues in the CDR3. Trimming removed 5 bases at V and 6 bases at J, with 5 bases between. The CDR3 spells CASSIGEQYF. The CDR3 bases are TGTGCCAGCAGTATAGGCGAGCAGTACTTC. The full variable domain, in which reference TRBV2 and TRBJ2-7 provide the parts outside the CDR3, is EPEVTQTPSHQVTQMGQEVILRCVPISNHLYFYWYRQILGQKVEFLVSFYNNEISEKSEIFDDQFSVERPDGSNFTLKIRSTKLEDSAMYFCASSIGEQYFGPGTRLTVT.

This CDR3 is CASCDRGISYEQYF. Here the CDR3 DNA reads TGTGCCAGCTGCGACAGGGGAATTTCCTACGAGCAGTACTTC. The chain combines TRBV10-3 with TRBJ2-7; 8 bases are shared with TRBD1. V was clipped by 10 bases and J by 1 base; unmatched bases: 9. Germline V CDR1 and CDR2: ENHRY, SYGVKD. This CDR3 is 14 amino acids long.

CDR3 sequence: CASSRSRAYEQYF. CDR3 nucleotide sequence: TGTGCCAGTAGTCGGAGCAGGGCCTACGAGCAGTACTTC. The J gene is TRBJ2-7, the V gene TRBV19, with a tentative D call TRBD1 (5 bases). V lost 5 bases and J lost 2, with 10 bases in between. Germline CDR1 reads LNHDA; CDR2 reads SQIVND (reference sequence). CDR3 length: 13 residues. Based on the CDR3 plus reference TRBV19 and TRBJ2-7, the full variable domain is DGGITQSPKYLFRKEGQNVTLSCEQNLNHDAMYWYRQDPGQGLRLIYYSQIVNDFQKGDIAEGYSVSREKKESFPLTVTSAQKNPTAFYLCASSRSRAYEQYFGPGTRLTVT.

This clonotype has a count of ten or more. The V and J genes are TRBV29-1 and TRBJ1-1; possible D gene TRBD1, 6 bases. The CDR3 totals 12 residues. Germline-derived CDR1 and CDR2 are SQVTM and ANQGSEA. Trimming took off 7 bases at V and 6 bases at J, with 15 bases between the two ends. The CDR3: CSAVGGKAEAFF. CDR3 sequence (DNA): TGCAGCGCTGTAGGGGGGAAAGCTGAAGCTTTCTTT.

The chain employs TRBV11-1 and TRBJ1-4, with D unresolved. CDR3 size: 15 residues. Looked up from germline, CDR1 is SGHAT and CDR2 is FQDESV (reference sequence). V was shortened by 5 bases and J by 5 bases, with 15 bases between the two germline ends. CDR3 nucleotides: TGTGCCAGCAGCCAACATACGTCTGGGAATGAAAAACTGTTTTTT. Translation gives CASSQHTSGNEKLFF.

With regard to this clonotype: Because the CDR3 is missing its conserved closing phenylalanine or tryptophan, this is likely a read error. The gene calls are TRBV20-1 and TRBJ2-7, with a possible D match to TRBD2 (6 bases). There are 14 residues in the CDR3. The ends were cut back, 6 bases at V and 0 bases at J, with 15 bases in the middle. Germline V lookup: CDR1 DFQATT, CDR2 SNEGSKA (reference sequence). The CDR3 bases are TGCAGTGCACGCGGGGTTCTCAGCTCCTACGAGCAGTACCTC. Translated: CSARGVLSSYEQYL.

The chain uses TRBV7-8 and TRBJ2-7; TRBD1 matches 9 bases. V lost 5 bases to trimming and J lost 3 bases; unmatched junction nucleotides: 8. Germline CDR1 and CDR2: SGHVS and FQNEAQ. This CDR3 is 15 amino acids long. CDR3 coding DNA: TGTGCCAGCAGCGATGACGACAGGGGGGACTACGAGCAGTACTTC. It specifies CASSDDDRGDYEQYF.

This clonotype was observed at least ten times. This chain links TRBV7-8 with TRBJ1-6; D is unclear. The ends were cut back, 1 base at V and 7 bases at J, with 14 bases in the middle. This CDR3 has 16 residues. Germline V lookup: CDR1 SGHVS, CDR2 FQNEAQ. As DNA, the CDR3 is TGTGCCAGCAGCTTAGTGAGGGTGGGCTACAATTCACCCCTCCACTTT. Translation gives CASSLVRVGYNSPLHF.

This chain connects TRBV10-3 to TRBJ1-4; 7 bases are a match to TRBD1. The CDR3 spans 15 residues. Germline CDR1 ENHRY, CDR2 SYGVKD. V was clipped by 4 bases and J by 5 bases; unmatched bases: 7. CDR3 DNA: TGTGCCATCAGTGCGGGAACAGGGGAGAATGAAAAACTGTTTTTT. The encoded protein is CAISAGTGENEKLFF.

This chain uses TRBV7-4 with TRBJ2-5; 9 nucleotides line up with TRBD1. The CDR3 runs to 18 residues. The ends lost 5 bases at V and 0 bases at J; junction bases unmatched: 13. The germline CDR1 and CDR2 sequences are SGHVT and SQSDAQ. CDR3 in DNA: TGTGCCAGCAGCCCGGACAGGGGCCACCTTTTCTACCAAGAGACCCAGTACTTC. Residues: CASSPDRGHLFYQETQYF.

This clonotype was seen a few times. V usage is TRBV19 and J usage is TRBJ1-5; perhaps TRBD1 as D (6 bases). Germline assignment: CDR1 LNHDA and CDR2 SQIVND (reference sequence). The germline V and J ends were trimmed by 7 bases and 11 bases, with 15 bases remaining between them. The CDR3 spans 12 residues. CDR3 protein: CASKQGGTAQHF. As DNA, the CDR3 is TGTGCCAGTAAACAGGGCGGAACGGCCCAGCATTTT.

The chain combines TRBV2 with TRBJ1-2; 7 nucleotides align to TRBD1. Germline V gene data show CDR1 as SNHLY and CDR2 as FYNNEI. The junction had 8 bases not matched to a gene; V was cut back by 4 bases and J by 6 bases. The CDR3 is 14 residues long. The CDR3 coding sequence is TGTGCCAGCAGTGCTAGGGAGGGACAGAATGGCTACACCTTC. As protein: CASSAREGQNGYTF.

The chain is built from TRBV20-1 and TRBJ2-7, with TRBD2 as a possible D gene (6 bases). The V gene's germline CDR1 is DFQATT and CDR2 SNEGSKA (reference sequence). The CDR3 length is 14 residues. Trimming shortened V by 3 bases and J by 2 bases, and 14 bases separated the two germline ends. DNA of the CDR3: TGCAGTGCTAGTCCCCTAGCGCTAACCTACGAGCAGTACTTC. Its translation: CSASPLALTYEQYF.

V and J are TRBV24-1 and TRBJ1-1; TRBD1 might be the D (5 bases). The V end lost 3 bases, the J end lost 1 base, and 17 bases lay between the germline ends. Per germline, CDR1 KGHDR and CDR2 SFDVKD. There are 17 residues in the CDR3. The CDR3 DNA sequence: TGTGCCACCAGTGATGCCACCACAGCGGGGCGGAACACTGAAGCTTTCTTT. Its protein product is CATSDATTAGRNTEAFF.

The chain is built from TRBV19 and TRBJ2-2; TRBD2 might be the D (5 bases). The CDR3 contains 16 residues. Trimming removed 2 bases from V and 5 bases from J, with 15 bases in between. CDR1 LNHDA and CDR2 SQIVND come from the germline V gene (reference sequence). The CDR3 loop reads CASSILTGLKTGELFF. The CDR3 coding sequence is TGTGCCAGTAGTATATTAACCGGACTTAAAACCGGGGAGCTGTTTTTT.

The chain couples TRBV10-2 to TRBJ2-7; TRBD2 matches at 7 bases. J gave up 5 bases and V 2 bases, and 6 bases lay outside the gene matches. Looked up from germline, CDR1 is WSHSY and CDR2 is SAAADI. This CDR3 spans 14 amino acids. CDR3 coding DNA: TGCGCCAGCAGTGAGCTGACTAGCAGCCACGAGCAGTACTTC. This sequence encodes CASSELTSSHEQYF.

The chain is built from TRBV5-1 and TRBJ2-2, with 11 bases identical to TRBD1. V lost 1 base to trimming and J lost 0 bases; unmatched junction nucleotides: 2. CDR3 length: 17 residues. Germline V gene sequence: CDR1 SGHRS, CDR2 YFSETQ. The CDR3 bases are TGCGCCAGCAGCTTGAGGACAGGGGGCTCGAACACCGGGGAGCTGTTTTTT. Amino acid sequence: CASSLRTGGSNTGELFF.

This clonotype was counted only a few times. V gene TRBV2 combines with J gene TRBJ2-2, with 8 bases identical to TRBD1. The CDR3 runs 14 residues. Germline CDR1 reads SNHLY; CDR2 reads FYNNEI. CDR3 loop: CAVRQGMNTGELFF. DNA of the CDR3: TGTGCGGTTCGACAGGGGATGAACACCGGGGAGCTGTTTTTT.

This clonotype was seen repeatedly, ten times or more. This rearrangement joins TRBV29-1 to TRBJ2-7; a weak D match, TRBD1 (7 bases). The CDR3 has 15 residues. Germline lookup yields CDR1 SQVTM and CDR2 ANQGSEA. The germline V and J ends were trimmed by 3 bases and 5 bases, with 20 bases remaining between them. CDR3 sequence (DNA): TGCAGCGTTGAGGCACAGGGGAGGCCGGGGAACGAGCAGTACTTC. Protein: CSVEAQGRPGNEQYF.